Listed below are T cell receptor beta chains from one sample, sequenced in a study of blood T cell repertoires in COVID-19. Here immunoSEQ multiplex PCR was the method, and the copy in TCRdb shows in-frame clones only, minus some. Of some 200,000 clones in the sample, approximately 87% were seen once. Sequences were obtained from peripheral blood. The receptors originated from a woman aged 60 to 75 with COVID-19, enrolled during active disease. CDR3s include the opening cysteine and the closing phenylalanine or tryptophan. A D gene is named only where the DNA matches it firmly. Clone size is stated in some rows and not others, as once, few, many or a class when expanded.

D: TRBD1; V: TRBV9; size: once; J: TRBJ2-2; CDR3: CASSVAWTGGTGELFF; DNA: TGTGCCAGCAGCGTAGCTTGGACAGGGGGGACCGGGGAGCTGTTTTTT
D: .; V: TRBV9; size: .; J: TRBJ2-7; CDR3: CASSSVPGSYEQYF; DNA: TGTGCCAGCAGCTCGGTCCCGGGCTCCTACGAGCAGTACTTC
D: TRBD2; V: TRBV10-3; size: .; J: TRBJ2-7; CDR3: CAISEPTSGSYEQYF; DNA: TGTGCCATCAGTGAGCCGACTAGCGGGAGTTACGAGCAGTACTTC
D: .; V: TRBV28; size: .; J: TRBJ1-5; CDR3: CASSPAGGSGNQPQHF; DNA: TGTGCCAGCAGTCCCGCTGGGGGGTCGGGCAATCAGCCCCAGCATTTT
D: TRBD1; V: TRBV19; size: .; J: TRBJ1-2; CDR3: CASSITGDANYGYTF; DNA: TGTGCCAGTAGTATTACAGGGGATGCTAACTATGGCTACACCTTC
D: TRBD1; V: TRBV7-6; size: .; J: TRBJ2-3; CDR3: CASSAPGQGADTQYF; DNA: TGTGCCAGCAGCGCACCGGGACAGGGGGCAGATACGCAGTATTTT
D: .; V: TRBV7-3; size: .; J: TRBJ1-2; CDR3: CASSLTPGVNYGYTF; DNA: TGTGCCAGCAGCCTAACTCCCGGAGTTAACTATGGCTACACCTTC
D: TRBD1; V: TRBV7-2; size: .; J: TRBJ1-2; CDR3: CASSSRTGNGYTF; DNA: TGTGCCAGCAGCTCCAGGACAGGGAATGGCTACACCTTC
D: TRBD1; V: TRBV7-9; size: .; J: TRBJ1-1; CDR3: CASSRTTGGENTEAFF; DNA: TGTGCCAGCAGCCGGACGACAGGGGGCGAGAACACTGAAGCTTTCTTT
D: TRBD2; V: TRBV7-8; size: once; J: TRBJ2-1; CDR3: CASSRTSGNEQFF; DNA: TGTGCCAGCAGCCGTACTAGCGGCAATGAGCAGTTCTTC
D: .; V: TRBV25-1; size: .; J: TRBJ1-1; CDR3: CASMPRLRETEAFF; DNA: TGTGCCAGCATGCCCAGGTTGAGGGAAACTGAAGCTTTCTTT
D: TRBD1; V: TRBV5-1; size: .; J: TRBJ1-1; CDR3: CASSPGQINTEAFF; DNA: TGCGCCAGCAGCCCGGGACAGATAAACACTGAAGCTTTCTTT
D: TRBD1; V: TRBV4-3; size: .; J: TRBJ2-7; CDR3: CASSQDLDDRAYEQYF; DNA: TGCGCCAGCAGCCAAGATTTGGACGACAGGGCCTACGAGCAGTACTTC
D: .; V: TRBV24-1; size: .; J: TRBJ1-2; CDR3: CATSKGAASYGYTF; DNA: TGTGCCACCAGTAAAGGAGCGGCGAGCTATGGCTACACCTTC
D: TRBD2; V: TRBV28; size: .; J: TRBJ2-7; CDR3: CASGGGRLISEQYF; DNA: TGTGCCAGCGGGGGGGGAAGATTAATAAGCGAGCAGTACTTC
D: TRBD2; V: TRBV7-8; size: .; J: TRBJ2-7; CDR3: CASNTRSLAGTGPYEQYF; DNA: TGTGCCAGCAACACCCGGTCACTAGCGGGGACGGGTCCCTACGAGCAGTACTTC
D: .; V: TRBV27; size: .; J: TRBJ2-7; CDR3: CASSLLGTYEQYF; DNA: TGTGCCAGCAGTTTACTCGGGACTTACGAACAGTACTTC
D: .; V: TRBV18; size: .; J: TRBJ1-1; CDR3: CASSPSLGREGTEAFF; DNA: TGTGCCAGCTCACCCTCATTGGGCAGGGAGGGCACTGAAGCTTTCTTT
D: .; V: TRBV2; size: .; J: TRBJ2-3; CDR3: CASSTFTGSKDTQYF; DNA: TGTGCCAGCAGTACCTTCACGGGATCTAAAGATACGCAGTATTTT
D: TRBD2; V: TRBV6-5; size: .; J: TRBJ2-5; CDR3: CASRGTSGSKETQYF; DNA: TGTGCCAGCAGGGGGACTAGCGGATCAAAAGAGACCCAGTACTTC
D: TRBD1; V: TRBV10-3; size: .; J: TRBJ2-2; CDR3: CAISGGQGKGELFF; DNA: TGTGCCATCAGTGGGGGACAGGGAAAAGGGGAGCTGTTTTTT
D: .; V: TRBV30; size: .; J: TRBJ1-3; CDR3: CAWTSGNTIYF; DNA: TGTGCCTGGACATCTGGAAACACCATATATTTT
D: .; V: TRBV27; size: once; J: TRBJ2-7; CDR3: CASRSGTSYEQYF; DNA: TGTGCCAGCCGATCCGGGACAAGCTACGAGCAGTACTTC
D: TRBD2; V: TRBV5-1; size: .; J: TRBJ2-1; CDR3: CASSPTSSIYNEQFF; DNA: TGCGCCAGCAGTCCGACTAGCTCCATATACAATGAGCAGTTCTTC
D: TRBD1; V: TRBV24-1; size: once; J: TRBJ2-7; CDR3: CATSDPGQSYEQYF; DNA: TGTGCCACCAGTGATCCGGGACAGTCCTACGAGCAGTACTTC
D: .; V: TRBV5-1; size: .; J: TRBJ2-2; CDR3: CASSLYQGPNTGELFF; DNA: TGCGCCAGCAGCTTGTACCAGGGGCCGAACACCGGGGAGCTGTTTTTT
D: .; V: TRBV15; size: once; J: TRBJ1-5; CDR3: CATSRDRGTGHSNQPQHF; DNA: TGTGCCACCAGCAGAGATCGCGGCACAGGACATAGCAATCAGCCCCAGCATTTT
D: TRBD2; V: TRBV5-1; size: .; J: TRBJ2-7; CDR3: CASSLLAGDLHEQYF; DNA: TGCGCCAGCAGCTTGTTAGCGGGAGACCTCCACGAGCAGTACTTC
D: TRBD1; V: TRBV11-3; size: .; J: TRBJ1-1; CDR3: CASRPRDRGPEAFF; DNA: TGTGCCAGCAGACCTCGGGACAGGGGGCCTGAAGCTTTCTTT
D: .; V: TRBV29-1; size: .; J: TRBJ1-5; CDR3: CSVTPEGSNQPQHF; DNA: TGCAGCGTGACCCCGGAGGGTAGCAATCAGCCCCAGCATTTT
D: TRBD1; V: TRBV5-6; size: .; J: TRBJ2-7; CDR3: CASSFPQGAYEQYF; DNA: TGTGCCAGCAGCTTCCCCCAGGGGGCTTACGAGCAGTACTTC
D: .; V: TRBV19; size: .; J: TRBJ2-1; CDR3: CASSIAGLTYNEQFF; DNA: TGTGCCAGTAGTATAGCGGGACTGACCTACAATGAGCAGTTCTTC
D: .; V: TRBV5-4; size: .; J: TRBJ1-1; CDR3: CASSLASRGQPEAFF; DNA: TGTGCCAGCAGCTTGGCCAGCCGGGGACAACCTGAAGCTTTCTTT
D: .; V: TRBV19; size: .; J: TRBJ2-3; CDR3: CASSMLGASTDTQYF; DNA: TGTGCCAGTAGTATGCTGGGCGCAAGCACAGATACGCAGTATTTT
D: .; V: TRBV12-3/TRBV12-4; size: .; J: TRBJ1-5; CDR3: CASSSGNNQPQHF; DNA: TGTGCCAGCAGTTCCGGGAATAATCAGCCCCAGCATTTT
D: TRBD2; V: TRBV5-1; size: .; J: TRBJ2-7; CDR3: CASSLERGSGGYEQYF; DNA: TGCGCCAGCAGCTTGGAACGGGGCTCGGGGGGCTACGAGCAGTACTTC
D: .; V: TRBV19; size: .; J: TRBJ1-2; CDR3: CASRTTGTGYTF; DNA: TGTGCCAGTAGGACGACTGGAACCGGCTACACCTTC
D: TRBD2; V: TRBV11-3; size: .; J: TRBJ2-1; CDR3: CASSSGLAGYNEQFF; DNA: TGTGCCAGCAGCTCCGGACTAGCTGGGTACAATGAGCAGTTCTTC
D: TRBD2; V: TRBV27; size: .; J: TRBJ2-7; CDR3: CASSWGEGGYEQYF; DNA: TGTGCCAGCTCTTGGGGGGAGGGCGGGTACGAGCAGTACTTC
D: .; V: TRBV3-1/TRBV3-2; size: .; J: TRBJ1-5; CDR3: CASSAGGRPQHF; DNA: TGTGCCAGCAGCGCCGGAGGACGGCCCCAGCATTTT
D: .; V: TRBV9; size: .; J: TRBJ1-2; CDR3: CASSVDTGRGYTF; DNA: TGTGCCAGCAGCGTAGACACAGGGCGGGGCTACACCTTC
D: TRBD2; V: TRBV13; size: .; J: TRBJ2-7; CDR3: CASSRSGTPLREQYF; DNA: TGTGCCAGCAGCCGTAGCGGGACCCCCCTACGCGAGCAGTACTTC
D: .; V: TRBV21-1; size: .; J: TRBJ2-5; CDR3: CASSTETSVKETQYF; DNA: TGTGCCAGCAGCACGGAGACTAGCGTGAAAGAGACCCAGTACTTC
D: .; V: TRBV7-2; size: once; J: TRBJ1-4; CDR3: CASSRIGQQFNEKLFF; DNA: TGTGCCAGCAGCCGGATAGGACAGCAGTTTAATGAAAAACTGTTTTTT
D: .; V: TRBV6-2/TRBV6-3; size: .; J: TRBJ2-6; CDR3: CASSLDGVWGANVLTF; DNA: TGTGCCAGCAGCTTGGACGGGGTGTGGGGGGCCAACGTCCTGACTTTC
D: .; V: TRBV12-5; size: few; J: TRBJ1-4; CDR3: CASGRRLGGSTEKLFF; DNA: TGTGCTAGTGGTCGCCGCTTGGGAGGGTCGACCGAAAAACTGTTTTTT